This T cell receptor beta chain was observed in a study of blood T cell repertoires in COVID-19. Study at large: Specimens from acute and convalescent COVID-19 originated in the United States, Italy and Spain. Sample material is recorded as cDNA or gDNA derived from T cells, B-cell-depleted T cells, or PBMCs.

The Seattle site enrolled patients during active infection and followed them longitudinally. Per the original methods: Reference gene primer amplification gave estimated nucleated cell counts. TCRdb's copy holds only in-frame clones and misses some; the assay was immunoSEQ multiplex PCR. The DNA was the basis for D and trimming; V, J and clone size are from that table. This table holds around 400,000 clones, around 87% found once. V lost 4 bases and J lost 9, with 15 bases in between. The CDR3 is 14 amino acids. The V gene's germline CDR1 is KGHDR and CDR2 SFDVKD. The sample comprised peripheral blood. This receptor was identified in a woman aged 55 to 70 with COVID-19, enrolled during active disease. V is TRBV24-1 and J is TRBJ1-5; D is unclear. This CDR3 is CATSDGGYTRPQHF. As DNA, the CDR3 is TGTGCCACCAGTGACGGAGGTTACACTCGGCCCCAGCATTTT.